These T cell receptor beta chains were read from a single sample in a study of T cells expressing NK-cell markers. TCRdb re-called the 5' RACE reads and catalogs CDR3 proteins one per entry, DNA excluded. The sample holds 500,000 to 700,000 distinct CDR3 sequences. The sequenced material came from blood T cells: a sorted CD56 or NKG2C T cell subset, CD4+ or CD8+ T cells, or bulk PBMC T cells (not recorded which). The receptors shown here come from a man between 18 and 35 years old in good health. Both conserved end residues are part of each CDR3. Each record gives: CDR3 length, J gene, V gene, CDR3 protein.

len: 15
j_gene: TRBJ2-1
v_gene: TRBV3-1
CDR3aa: CASSQASGSIGEQFF

len: 15
j_gene: TRBJ2-1
v_gene: TRBV5-1
CDR3aa: CASSPDRVAYNEQFF

len: 13
j_gene: TRBJ1-3
v_gene: TRBV12-3/TRBV12-4
CDR3aa: CASGWASGNTIYF

len: 14
j_gene: TRBJ1-1
v_gene: TRBV6-4
CDR3aa: CASRAQGGNTEAFF

len: 14
j_gene: TRBJ1-5
v_gene: TRBV20-1
CDR3aa: CSAGAGHSNQPQHF

len: 14
j_gene: TRBJ1-5
v_gene: TRBV18
CDR3aa: CASSPAQGNQPQHF

len: 15
j_gene: TRBJ1-5
v_gene: TRBV6-1
CDR3aa: CASRPGPRFNQPQHF

len: 14
j_gene: TRBJ1-2
v_gene: TRBV29-1
CDR3aa: CSAGDPSTFYGYTF

len: 15
j_gene: TRBJ2-5
v_gene: TRBV15
CDR3aa: CATSRGSGTQETQYF

len: 15
j_gene: TRBJ2-3
v_gene: TRBV5-1
CDR3aa: CASSLLEERTDTQYF

len: 16
j_gene: TRBJ2-2
v_gene: TRBV5-1
CDR3aa: CASRSTGTLGTWELFF

len: 13
j_gene: TRBJ2-1
v_gene: TRBV29-1
CDR3aa: CSVYQGANNEQFF

len: 16
j_gene: TRBJ2-1
v_gene: TRBV6-2/TRBV6-3
CDR3aa: CASRPRGVAREQEQFF

len: 13
j_gene: TRBJ2-3
v_gene: TRBV20-1
CDR3aa: CSVHPTGPPGQYF

len: 16
j_gene: TRBJ1-4
v_gene: TRBV20-1
CDR3aa: CSATTGSAFSNEKLFF

len: 15
j_gene: TRBJ2-3
v_gene: TRBV5-5
CDR3aa: CASSLSGTYGDTQYF

len: 17
j_gene: TRBJ2-3
v_gene: TRBV7-6
CDR3aa: CASSLGDGGLSTDTQYF

len: 17
j_gene: TRBJ1-1
v_gene: TRBV28
CDR3aa: CASSFSGTRGGNTEAFF

len: 18
j_gene: TRBJ2-3
v_gene: TRBV5-1
CDR3aa: CASSLTTGTSGLTDTQYF

len: 16
j_gene: TRBJ1-3
v_gene: TRBV5-1
CDR3aa: CASSRDRMVSGNTIYF

len: 13
j_gene: TRBJ2-7
v_gene: TRBV20-1
CDR3aa: CSASPGPSYEQYF

len: 13
j_gene: TRBJ2-1
v_gene: TRBV11-1
CDR3aa: CASSAEANNEQFF

len: 16
j_gene: TRBJ1-3
v_gene: TRBV4-2
CDR3aa: CASRRGTSPLGNTIYF

len: 15
j_gene: TRBJ2-6
v_gene: TRBV19
CDR3aa: CASSRGLAGANVLTF

len: 18
j_gene: TRBJ2-6
v_gene: TRBV29-1
CDR3aa: CSVEDIPLGGAGANVLTF

len: 14
j_gene: TRBJ1-1
v_gene: TRBV12-3/TRBV12-4
CDR3aa: CASSLDRVSTEAFF

len: 15
j_gene: TRBJ2-7
v_gene: TRBV10-3
CDR3aa: CAISEPRGGGLTQYF

len: 16
j_gene: TRBJ2-5
v_gene: TRBV7-8
CDR3aa: CASSFGRLPDQETQYF

len: 17
j_gene: TRBJ2-3
v_gene: TRBV12-3/TRBV12-4
CDR3aa: CASSPNRAGEDTDTQYF

len: 17
j_gene: TRBJ2-1
v_gene: TRBV5-1
CDR3aa: CASKPGLAGASLNEQFF

len: 15
j_gene: TRBJ2-3
v_gene: TRBV27
CDR3aa: CASSSQQYSTDTQYF

len: 15
j_gene: TRBJ2-5
v_gene: TRBV13
CDR3aa: CASSLRLHQQETQYF

len: 15
j_gene: TRBJ2-7
v_gene: TRBV11-2
CDR3aa: CASSTPGEGSYEQYF

len: 15
j_gene: TRBJ2-2
v_gene: TRBV6-5
CDR3aa: CASRVLAGRTGELFF

len: 13
j_gene: TRBJ1-2
v_gene: TRBV25-1
CDR3aa: CASTQGWSYGYTF

len: 14
j_gene: TRBJ2-1
v_gene: TRBV6-2/TRBV6-3
CDR3aa: CASSYSGDTVGEFF